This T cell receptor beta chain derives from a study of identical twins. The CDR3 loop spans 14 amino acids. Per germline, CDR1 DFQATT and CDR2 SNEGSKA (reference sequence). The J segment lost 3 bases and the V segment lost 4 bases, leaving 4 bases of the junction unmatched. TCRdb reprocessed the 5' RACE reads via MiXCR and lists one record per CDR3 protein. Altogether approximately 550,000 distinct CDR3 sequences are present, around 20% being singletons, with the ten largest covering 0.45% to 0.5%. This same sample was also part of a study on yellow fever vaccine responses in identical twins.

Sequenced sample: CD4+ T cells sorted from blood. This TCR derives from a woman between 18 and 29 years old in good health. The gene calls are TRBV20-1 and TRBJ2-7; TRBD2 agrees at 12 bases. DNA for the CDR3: TGCAGTGCTAAACTAGCGGGGGGCCTCTACGAGCAGTACGTC. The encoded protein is CSAKLAGGLYEQYV.